Listed below are T cell receptor beta chains from one sample, sequenced in a study of blood T cell repertoires in COVID-19. Some clones are missing from TCRdb's copy, which holds only in-frame ones; the method was immunoSEQ multiplex PCR. The data show some 42,000 clones, roughly 80% seen once. Sequenced input: peripheral blood. Receptor source: a woman in her 70s with acute or convalescent COVID-19. Each CDR3 is given with its conserved first and last residue. Fields, in order: clone size, D gene, J gene, V gene, CDR3 protein, CDR3 DNA. D genes are given only for firm matches. Size tells how often a clone was seen (once, few, many) or the class of an expanded clone, and some rows leave it out.

clone size: few
D gene: .
J gene: TRBJ1-2
V gene: TRBV28
CDR3 protein: CASRTPVRHGGYTF
CDR3 DNA: TGTGCCAGCAGGACTCCTGTTAGGCATGGGGGCTACACCTTC

clone size: .
D gene: .
J gene: TRBJ1-1
V gene: TRBV19
CDR3 protein: CASSIGGVLSTEAFF
CDR3 DNA: TGTGCCAGTAGTATAGGCGGGGTTCTAAGCACTGAAGCTTTCTTT

clone size: .
D gene: TRBD1
J gene: TRBJ2-7
V gene: TRBV19
CDR3 protein: CASSISGQGGYEQYF
CDR3 DNA: TGTGCCAGTAGTATTTCGGGACAGGGGGGGTACGAGCAGTACTTC

clone size: .
D gene: .
J gene: TRBJ2-6
V gene: TRBV4-2
CDR3 protein: CASSQDAIGGSGANVLTF
CDR3 DNA: TGTGCCAGCAGCCAAGATGCGATAGGAGGCTCTGGGGCCAACGTCCTGACTTTC

clone size: .
D gene: TRBD2
J gene: TRBJ2-1
V gene: TRBV5-1
CDR3 protein: CASSSDFSGGPIYNEQFF
CDR3 DNA: TGCGCCAGCAGTTCGGACTTTAGCGGGGGGCCGATATACAATGAGCAGTTCTTC

clone size: .
D gene: .
J gene: TRBJ1-2
V gene: TRBV28
CDR3 protein: CASSLRGEGYGYTF
CDR3 DNA: TGTGCCAGCAGTCTGAGAGGGGAGGGCTATGGCTACACCTTC

clone size: once
D gene: TRBD1
J gene: TRBJ2-3
V gene: TRBV19
CDR3 protein: CASRQGAGDTQYF
CDR3 DNA: TGTGCCAGTAGGCAGGGGGCGGGAGATACGCAGTATTTT

clone size: once
D gene: TRBD1
J gene: TRBJ2-2
V gene: TRBV6-2/TRBV6-3
CDR3 protein: CASSYGQGAGELFF
CDR3 DNA: TGTGCCAGCAGTTACGGACAGGGGGCCGGGGAGCTGTTTTTT

clone size: once
D gene: .
J gene: TRBJ2-3
V gene: TRBV19
CDR3 protein: CASSNTGSTDTQYF
CDR3 DNA: TGTGCCAGTAGTAATACCGGGAGCACAGATACGCAGTATTTT

clone size: .
D gene: .
J gene: TRBJ1-1
V gene: TRBV14
CDR3 protein: CASSYTNTEAFF
CDR3 DNA: TGTGCCAGCAGCTACACAAACACTGAAGCTTTCTTT

clone size: .
D gene: TRBD2
J gene: TRBJ2-7
V gene: TRBV5-1
CDR3 protein: CASSWTSGSSYEQYF
CDR3 DNA: TGCGCCAGCAGCTGGACTAGCGGGAGCTCCTACGAGCAGTACTTC

clone size: .
D gene: .
J gene: TRBJ1-2
V gene: TRBV7-9
CDR3 protein: CASSSQVAYGYTF
CDR3 DNA: TGTGCCAGCAGCTCCCAAGTCGCCTACGGCTACACCTTC

clone size: once
D gene: .
J gene: TRBJ1-2
V gene: TRBV7-3
CDR3 protein: CASSLAAGMGYGYTF
CDR3 DNA: TGTGCCAGCAGCTTAGCGGCAGGGATGGGCTATGGCTACACCTTC

clone size: .
D gene: TRBD1
J gene: TRBJ1-4
V gene: TRBV11-2
CDR3 protein: CASSQGTGVEKLFF
CDR3 DNA: TGTGCCAGCAGCCAGGGGACAGGGGTTGAAAAACTGTTTTTT

clone size: .
D gene: TRBD1
J gene: TRBJ1-2
V gene: TRBV20-1
CDR3 protein: CSARRGGGYTF
CDR3 DNA: TGCAGTGCTAGGCGAGGGGGCGGCTACACCTTC

clone size: few
D gene: .
J gene: TRBJ1-5
V gene: TRBV2
CDR3 protein: CASRHPQGYSNQPQHF
CDR3 DNA: TGTGCCAGCAGGCATCCACAGGGTTATAGCAATCAGCCCCAGCATTTT

clone size: few
D gene: .
J gene: TRBJ1-4
V gene: TRBV20-1
CDR3 protein: CSAPLNEKLFF
CDR3 DNA: TGCAGTGCTCCTTTAAATGAAAAACTGTTTTTT

clone size: .
D gene: TRBD1
J gene: TRBJ1-3
V gene: TRBV10-3
CDR3 protein: CAISDPGQGSGNTIYF
CDR3 DNA: TGTGCCATCAGTGACCCAGGACAGGGCTCTGGAAACACCATATATTTT

clone size: few
D gene: .
J gene: TRBJ2-7
V gene: TRBV7-2
CDR3 protein: CASSLATGLSYEQYF
CDR3 DNA: TGTGCCAGCAGCTTGGCTACAGGTTTATCCTACGAGCAGTACTTC

clone size: .
D gene: .
J gene: TRBJ1-3
V gene: TRBV5-6
CDR3 protein: CASRRRGPISGNTIYF
CDR3 DNA: TGTGCCAGCAGGAGGAGGGGTCCTATCTCTGGAAACACCATATATTTT

clone size: .
D gene: TRBD1
J gene: TRBJ1-2
V gene: TRBV11-2
CDR3 protein: CASSLTGQDGYTF
CDR3 DNA: TGTGCCAGCAGCTTAACTGGACAGGATGGCTACACCTTC

clone size: .
D gene: TRBD1
J gene: TRBJ2-6
V gene: TRBV2
CDR3 protein: CASRDDRGSGANVLTF
CDR3 DNA: TGTGCCAGCAGGGATGACAGGGGTTCTGGGGCCAACGTCCTGACTTTC

clone size: .
D gene: .
J gene: TRBJ1-4
V gene: TRBV28
CDR3 protein: CASSLSMGEGKLFF
CDR3 DNA: TGTGCCAGCAGTTTATCTATGGGGGAGGGGAAACTGTTTTTT

clone size: few
D gene: .
J gene: TRBJ1-5
V gene: TRBV21-1
CDR3 protein: CASSKEAGNQPQHF
CDR3 DNA: TGTGCCAGCAGCAAAGAAGCCGGCAATCAGCCCCAGCATTTT

clone size: .
D gene: TRBD2
J gene: TRBJ2-2
V gene: TRBV28
CDR3 protein: CAIRAGGNTGELFF
CDR3 DNA: TGTGCCATTAGGGCGGGAGGGAACACCGGGGAGCTGTTTTTT

clone size: few
D gene: .
J gene: TRBJ2-7
V gene: TRBV5-1
CDR3 protein: CASSPRAAYEQYF
CDR3 DNA: TGCGCCAGCAGTCCTCGCGCCGCCTACGAGCAGTACTTC

clone size: .
D gene: .
J gene: TRBJ2-3
V gene: TRBV11-3
CDR3 protein: CASSSGGVRTDTQYF
CDR3 DNA: TGTGCCAGCAGCTCCGGGGGAGTTCGCACAGATACGCAGTATTTT

clone size: .
D gene: .
J gene: TRBJ2-3
V gene: TRBV5-1
CDR3 protein: CASNEGGPVSTDTQYF
CDR3 DNA: TGCGCCAGCAACGAAGGGGGTCCAGTGAGCACAGATACGCAGTATTTT

clone size: .
D gene: .
J gene: TRBJ2-7
V gene: TRBV3-1/TRBV3-2
CDR3 protein: CASSRGREQYF
CDR3 DNA: TGTGCCAGCAGCCGGGGGAGGGAGCAGTACTTC

clone size: few
D gene: .
J gene: TRBJ2-2
V gene: TRBV3-1/TRBV3-2
CDR3 protein: CASSLQIGTGELFF
CDR3 DNA: TGTGCCAGCAGTCTTCAGATTGGCACCGGGGAGCTGTTTTTT

clone size: .
D gene: .
J gene: TRBJ1-1
V gene: TRBV5-4
CDR3 protein: CASSLRQLNTEAFF
CDR3 DNA: TGTGCCAGCAGCTTAAGACAGTTGAACACTGAAGCTTTCTTT

clone size: .
D gene: TRBD1
J gene: TRBJ1-1
V gene: TRBV29-1
CDR3 protein: CSAVARNRGLTEAFF
CDR3 DNA: TGCAGCGCCGTCGCCAGAAACAGGGGGCTTACTGAAGCTTTCTTT

clone size: .
D gene: TRBD1
J gene: TRBJ1-1
V gene: TRBV3-1/TRBV3-2
CDR3 protein: CASSQWTGNTEAFF
CDR3 DNA: TGTGCCAGCAGCCAATGGACAGGAAACACTGAAGCTTTCTTT

clone size: .
D gene: TRBD1
J gene: TRBJ1-5
V gene: TRBV5-6
CDR3 protein: CASSLRDRVNQPQHF
CDR3 DNA: TGTGCCAGCAGCCTCCGGGACAGGGTCAATCAGCCCCAGCATTTT

clone size: .
D gene: .
J gene: TRBJ2-1
V gene: TRBV2
CDR3 protein: CASSGLAYNEQFF
CDR3 DNA: TGTGCCAGCAGTGGCCTAGCCTACAATGAGCAGTTCTTC

clone size: few
D gene: TRBD2
J gene: TRBJ2-4
V gene: TRBV28
CDR3 protein: CASSPQLADKNIQYF
CDR3 DNA: TGTGCCAGCAGTCCTCAACTAGCGGACAAAAACATTCAGTACTTC

clone size: .
D gene: .
J gene: TRBJ1-2
V gene: TRBV9
CDR3 protein: CASSKNAGISLNGYTF
CDR3 DNA: TGTGCCAGCAGCAAGAACGCAGGGATTTCTTTGAATGGCTACACCTTC

clone size: few
D gene: .
J gene: TRBJ2-1
V gene: TRBV24-1
CDR3 protein: CATSDLDSPNEQFF
CDR3 DNA: TGTGCCACCAGTGATTTGGACAGTCCCAATGAGCAGTTCTTC

clone size: .
D gene: TRBD1
J gene: TRBJ1-6
V gene: TRBV30
CDR3 protein: CAWSRQGRSPLHF
CDR3 DNA: TGTGCCTGGAGCAGACAGGGTCGGTCACCCCTCCACTTT

clone size: once
D gene: TRBD2
J gene: TRBJ2-7
V gene: TRBV29-1
CDR3 protein: CSVGVAGSYEQYF
CDR3 DNA: TGCAGCGTTGGGGTAGCGGGATCCTACGAGCAGTACTTC

clone size: .
D gene: .
J gene: TRBJ1-6
V gene: TRBV12-3/TRBV12-4
CDR3 protein: CASSLYGDSPLHF
CDR3 DNA: TGTGCCAGCAGTTTGTACGGGGATTCACCCCTCCACTTT